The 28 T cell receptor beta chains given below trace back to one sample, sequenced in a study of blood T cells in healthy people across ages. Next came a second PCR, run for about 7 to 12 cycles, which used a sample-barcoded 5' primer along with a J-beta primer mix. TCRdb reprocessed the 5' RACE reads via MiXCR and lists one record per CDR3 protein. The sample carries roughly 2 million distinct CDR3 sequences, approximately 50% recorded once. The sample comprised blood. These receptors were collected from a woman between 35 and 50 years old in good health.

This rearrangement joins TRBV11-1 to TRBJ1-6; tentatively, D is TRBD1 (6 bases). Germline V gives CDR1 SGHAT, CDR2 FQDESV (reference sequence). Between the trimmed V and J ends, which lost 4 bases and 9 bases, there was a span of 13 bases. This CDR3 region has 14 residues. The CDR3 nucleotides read TGTGCCAGCAGCTCGGACAGATATCGTTCACCCCTCCACTTT. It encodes CASSSDRYRSPLHF.

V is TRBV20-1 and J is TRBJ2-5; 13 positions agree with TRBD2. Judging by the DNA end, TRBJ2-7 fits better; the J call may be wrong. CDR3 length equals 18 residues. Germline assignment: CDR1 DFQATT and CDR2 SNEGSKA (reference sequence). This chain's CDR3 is CSARDSTSGGLRVYEQYF. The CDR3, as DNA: TGCAGTGCTAGAGATTCGACTAGCGGGGGGCTCAGGGTCTACGAGCAGTACTTC.

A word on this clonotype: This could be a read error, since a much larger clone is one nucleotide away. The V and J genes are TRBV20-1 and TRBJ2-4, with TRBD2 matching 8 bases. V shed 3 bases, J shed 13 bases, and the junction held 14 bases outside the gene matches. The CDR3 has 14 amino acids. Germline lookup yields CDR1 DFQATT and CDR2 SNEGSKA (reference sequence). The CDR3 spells CSASVLAEYNEQYF. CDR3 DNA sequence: TGCAGTGCTAGTGTACTAGCGGAGTACAATGAGCAGTACTTC.

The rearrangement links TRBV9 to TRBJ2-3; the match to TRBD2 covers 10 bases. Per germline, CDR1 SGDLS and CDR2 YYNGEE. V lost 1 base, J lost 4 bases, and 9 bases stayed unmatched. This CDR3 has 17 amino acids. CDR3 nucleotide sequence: TGTGCCAGCAGCGTATTTGGGCTAGCGGGGGATTCAGATACGCAGTATTTT. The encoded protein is CASSVFGLAGDSDTQYF.

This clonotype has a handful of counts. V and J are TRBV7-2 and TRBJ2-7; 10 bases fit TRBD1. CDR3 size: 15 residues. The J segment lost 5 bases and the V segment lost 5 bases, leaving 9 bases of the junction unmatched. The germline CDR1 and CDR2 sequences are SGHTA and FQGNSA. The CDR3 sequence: CASSPRDRGFHEQYF. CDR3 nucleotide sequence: TGTGCCAGCAGCCCCCGGGACAGGGGTTTCCACGAGCAGTACTTC.

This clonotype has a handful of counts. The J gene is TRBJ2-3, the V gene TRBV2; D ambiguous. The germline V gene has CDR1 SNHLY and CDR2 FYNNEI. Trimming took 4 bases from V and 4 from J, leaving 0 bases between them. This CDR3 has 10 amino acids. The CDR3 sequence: CASSADTQYF. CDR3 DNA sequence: TGTGCCAGCAGTGCAGATACGCAGTATTTT. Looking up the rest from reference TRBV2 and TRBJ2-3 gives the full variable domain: EPEVTQTPSHQVTQMGQEVILRCVPISNHLYFYWYRQILGQKVEFLVSFYNNEISEKSEIFDDQFSVERPDGSNFTLKIRSTKLEDSAMYFCASSADTQYFGPGTRLTVL.

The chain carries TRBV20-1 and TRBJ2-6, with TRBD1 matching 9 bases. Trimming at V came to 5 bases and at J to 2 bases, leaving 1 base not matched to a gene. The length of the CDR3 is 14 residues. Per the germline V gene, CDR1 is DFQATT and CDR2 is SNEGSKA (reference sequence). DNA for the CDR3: TGCAGTGCTGGGGACAGGGCTGGGGCCAACGTCCTGACTTTC. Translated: CSAGDRAGANVLTF.

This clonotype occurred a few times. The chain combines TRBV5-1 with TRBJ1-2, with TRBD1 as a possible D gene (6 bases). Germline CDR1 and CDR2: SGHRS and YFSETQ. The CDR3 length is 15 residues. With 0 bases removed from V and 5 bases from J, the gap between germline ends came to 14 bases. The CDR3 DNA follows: TGCGCCAGCAGCTTGGATCCGCAGGGGCGGTATGGCTACACCTTC. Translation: CASSLDPQGRYGYTF. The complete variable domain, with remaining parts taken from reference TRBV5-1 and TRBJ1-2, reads KAGVTQTPRYLIKTRGQQVTLSCSPISGHRSVSWYQQTPGQGLQFLFEYFSETQRNKGNFPGRFSGRQFSNSRSEMNVSTLELGDSALYLCASSLDPQGRYGYTFGSGTRLTVV.

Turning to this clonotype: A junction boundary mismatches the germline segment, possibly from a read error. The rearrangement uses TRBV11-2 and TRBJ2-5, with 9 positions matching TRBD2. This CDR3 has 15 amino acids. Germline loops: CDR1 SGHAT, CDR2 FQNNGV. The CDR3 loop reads CASSRSGGTEESQYF. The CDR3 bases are TGTGCCAGCAGCAGAAGCGGGGGGACAGAAGAGAGCCAGTACTTC.

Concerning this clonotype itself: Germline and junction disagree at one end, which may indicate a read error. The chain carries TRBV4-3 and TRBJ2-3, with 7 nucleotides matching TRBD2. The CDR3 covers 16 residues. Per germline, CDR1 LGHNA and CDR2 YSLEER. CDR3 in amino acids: CANSQGLAVRTDTQYF. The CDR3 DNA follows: TGCGCCAACAGCCAGGGTCTAGCGGTGAGAACAGATACGCAGTATTTT.

Here the CDR3 DNA reads TGTGCCAGCAGCCAAACTTCGATGCAGTGGGAGAGCGAGCAGTACTTC. Translated: CASSQTSMQWESEQYF. This sequence joins TRBV7-6 and TRBJ2-7; possibly TRBD2 for D (5 bases). The length of the CDR3 is 16 residues. V lost 5 bases and J 6 bases, leaving 23 bases between the germline ends. Per germline, CDR1 SGHVS and CDR2 FNYEAQ.

CDR3 sequence: CASSGPLAASTDTQYF. In DNA form, the CDR3 reads TGTGCCAGCAGCGGACCTCTAGCGGCTAGCACAGATACGCAGTATTTT. The chain couples TRBV9 to TRBJ2-3, with 7 bases matching TRBD2. Losses at the gene ends were 3 bases for V and 0 bases for J; bases not matched to a gene: 7. This CDR3 region has 16 residues. Per germline, CDR1 SGDLS and CDR2 YYNGEE.

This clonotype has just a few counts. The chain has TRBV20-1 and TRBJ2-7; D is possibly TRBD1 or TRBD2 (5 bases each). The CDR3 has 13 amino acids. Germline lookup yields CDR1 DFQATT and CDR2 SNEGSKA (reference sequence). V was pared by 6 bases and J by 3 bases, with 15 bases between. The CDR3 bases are TGCAGTGCCGAGATCGGGGCCTACTACGAGCAGTACTTC. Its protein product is CSAEIGAYYEQYF.

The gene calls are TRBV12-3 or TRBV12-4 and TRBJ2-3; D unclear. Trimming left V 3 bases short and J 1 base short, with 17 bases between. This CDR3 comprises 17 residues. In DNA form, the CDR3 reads TGTGCCAGCAGTTTTCAACGGGCCTCATTCGGCACAGATACGCAGTATTTT. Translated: CASSFQRASFGTDTQYF.

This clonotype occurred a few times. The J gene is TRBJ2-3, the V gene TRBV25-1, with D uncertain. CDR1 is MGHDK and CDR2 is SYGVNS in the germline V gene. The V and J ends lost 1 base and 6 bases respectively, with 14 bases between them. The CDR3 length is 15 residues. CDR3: CASSESGGVGDTQYF. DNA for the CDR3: TGTGCCAGCAGTGAATCAGGCGGAGTAGGGGATACGCAGTATTTT.

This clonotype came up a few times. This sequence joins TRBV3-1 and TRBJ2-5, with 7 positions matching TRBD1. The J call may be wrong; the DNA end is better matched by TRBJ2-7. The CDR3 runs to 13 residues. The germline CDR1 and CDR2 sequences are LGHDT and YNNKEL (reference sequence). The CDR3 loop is CASSQVGTVEQYF. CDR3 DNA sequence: TGTGCCAGCAGCCAAGTTGGGACAGTCGAGCAGTACTTC.

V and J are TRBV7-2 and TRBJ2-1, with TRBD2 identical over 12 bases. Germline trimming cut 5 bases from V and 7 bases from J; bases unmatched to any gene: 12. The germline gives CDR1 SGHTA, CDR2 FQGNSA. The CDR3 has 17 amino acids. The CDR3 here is CASSPMLAGGSRNEQFF. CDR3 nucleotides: TGTGCCAGCAGCCCTATGCTAGCGGGAGGGTCCAGGAATGAGCAGTTCTTC.

This CDR3 reads CASSPRDSFYNEQFF. The CDR3 nucleotides read TGTGCCAGCAGTCCCCGGGACTCATTTTACAATGAGCAGTTCTTC. The V gene is TRBV12-3 or TRBV12-4, the J gene TRBJ2-1; TRBD2 might be the D (6 bases). The CDR3 extends over 15 amino acids. Between the trimmed V and J ends, which lost 5 bases and 4 bases, there was a span of 15 bases.

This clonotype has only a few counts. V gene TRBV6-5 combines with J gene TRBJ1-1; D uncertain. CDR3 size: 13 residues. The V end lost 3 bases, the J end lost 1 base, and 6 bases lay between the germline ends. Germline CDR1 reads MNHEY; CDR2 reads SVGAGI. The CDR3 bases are TGTGCCAGCAGTTATCTCCGGAACACTGAAGCTTTCTTT. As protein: CASSYLRNTEAFF.

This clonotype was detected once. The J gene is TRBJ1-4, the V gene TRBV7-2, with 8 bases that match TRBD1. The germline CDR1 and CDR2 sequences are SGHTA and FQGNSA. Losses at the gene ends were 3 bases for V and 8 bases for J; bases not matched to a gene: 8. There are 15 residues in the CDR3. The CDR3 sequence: CASSFDRGRLEKLFF. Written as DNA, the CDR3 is TGTGCCAGCAGCTTCGACAGGGGAAGATTAGAAAAACTGTTTTTT.

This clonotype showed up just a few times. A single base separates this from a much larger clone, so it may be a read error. CDR3: CASGPGTGDGQQYF. CDR3 bases: TGTGCCAGCGGCCCCGGGACAGGGGACGGTCAGCAGTACTTC. The chain has TRBV11-3 and TRBJ2-7, with 10 bases lining up with TRBD1. V was pared by 8 bases and J by 8 bases, with 12 bases of the junction left unmatched. The germline V gene encodes CDR1 SGHNT and CDR2 YENEEA. The CDR3 has 14 amino acids.

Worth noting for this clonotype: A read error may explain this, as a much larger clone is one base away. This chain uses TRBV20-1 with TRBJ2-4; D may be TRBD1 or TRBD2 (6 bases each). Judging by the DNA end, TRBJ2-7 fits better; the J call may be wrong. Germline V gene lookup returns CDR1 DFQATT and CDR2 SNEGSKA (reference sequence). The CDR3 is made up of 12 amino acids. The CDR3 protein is CSARPGAHEQYF. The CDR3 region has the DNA TGCAGTGCTAGACCGGGGGCCCACGAGCAGTACTTC.

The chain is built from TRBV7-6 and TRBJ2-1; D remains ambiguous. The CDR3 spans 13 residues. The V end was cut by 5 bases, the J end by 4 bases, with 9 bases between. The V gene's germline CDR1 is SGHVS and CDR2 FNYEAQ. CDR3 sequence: CASSNPEYNEQFF. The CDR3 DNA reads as TGTGCCAGCAGCAACCCCGAATACAATGAGCAGTTCTTC.

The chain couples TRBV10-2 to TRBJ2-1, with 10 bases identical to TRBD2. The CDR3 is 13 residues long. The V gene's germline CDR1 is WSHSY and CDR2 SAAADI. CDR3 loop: CATEAGGHSEQFF. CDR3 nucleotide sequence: TGCGCGACGGAAGCGGGGGGGCACAGTGAGCAGTTCTTC.

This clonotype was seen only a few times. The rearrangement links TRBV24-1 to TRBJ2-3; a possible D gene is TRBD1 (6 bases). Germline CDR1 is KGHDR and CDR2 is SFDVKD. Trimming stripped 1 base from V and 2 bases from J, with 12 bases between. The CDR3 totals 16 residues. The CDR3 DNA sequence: TGTGCCACCAGTGATTTAGCAGGGGCCAACACAGATACGCAGTATTTT. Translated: CATSDLAGANTDTQYF.

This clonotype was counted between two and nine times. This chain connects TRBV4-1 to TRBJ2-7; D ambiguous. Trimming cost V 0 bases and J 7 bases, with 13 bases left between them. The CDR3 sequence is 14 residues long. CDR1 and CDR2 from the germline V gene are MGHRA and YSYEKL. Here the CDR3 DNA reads TGCGCCAGCAGCCAAGATCCCGCGGCAAAGGAGCAGTACTTC. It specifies CASSQDPAAKEQYF.

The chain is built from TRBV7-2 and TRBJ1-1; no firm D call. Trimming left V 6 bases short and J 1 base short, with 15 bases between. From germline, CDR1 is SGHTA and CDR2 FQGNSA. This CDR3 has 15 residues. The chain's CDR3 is CASREWPEGNTEAFF. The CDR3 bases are TGTGCCAGCAGGGAATGGCCGGAGGGGAACACTGAAGCTTTCTTT.

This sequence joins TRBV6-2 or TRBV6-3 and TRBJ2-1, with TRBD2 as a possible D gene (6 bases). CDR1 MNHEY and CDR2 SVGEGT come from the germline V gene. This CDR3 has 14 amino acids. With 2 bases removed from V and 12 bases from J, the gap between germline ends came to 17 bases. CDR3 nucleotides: TGTGCCAGCAGTTACGCGGGGCGAAAGAGTGGGCAGTTCTTC. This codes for CASSYAGRKSGQFF.